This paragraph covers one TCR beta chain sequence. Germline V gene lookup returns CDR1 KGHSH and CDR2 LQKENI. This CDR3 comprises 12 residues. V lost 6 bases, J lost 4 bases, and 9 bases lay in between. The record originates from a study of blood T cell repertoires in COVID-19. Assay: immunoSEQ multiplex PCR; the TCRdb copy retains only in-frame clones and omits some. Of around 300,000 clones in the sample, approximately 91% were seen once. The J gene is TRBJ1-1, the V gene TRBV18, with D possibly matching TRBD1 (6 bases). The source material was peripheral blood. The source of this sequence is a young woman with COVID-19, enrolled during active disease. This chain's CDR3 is CASSTGSTEAFF. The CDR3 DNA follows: TGTGCCAGCTCGACAGGTTCCACTGAAGCTTTCTTT.